This TCR beta chain was captured by sequencing in a study of cytomegalovirus exposure and HLA in healthy donors. Study information: Earlier work reported approximately 110 million unique TCR beta sequences from approximately 180 million T cells. General observations from the study: Both high specificity and high sensitivity reportedly marked the classifier's diagnosis of cytomegalovirus status. When a later analysis compared HLA-associated TCR beta chains with equally common others, the HLA-associated chains turned out to be more clonally expanded and to have lower generation probabilities. V- and J-gene trimming of TCR beta was linked (in a later analysis) to a missense DCLRE1C variant.

Notes on this clone: Its matching antigen is unknown.

CDR1 and CDR2 from the germline V gene are ENHRY and SYGVKD. CDR3 length: 15 amino acids. V lost 4 bases and J lost 7, with 17 bases in between. The PCR made use of 60 Vbeta and 13 Jbeta primers. Produced via immunoSEQ multiplex PCR; TCRdb's table is partial and in-frame only. The profile shows 100,000 or so clones, approximately 80% of them singletons. The receptor was derived from a male donor in good health and CMV-seronegative. Material: PBMCs. The chain joins TRBV10-3 to TRBJ2-1; D might be TRBD1 (5 bases). CDR3 nucleotides: TGTGCCATCAGTGTACGGCAGGGAAAGACGAATGAGCAGTTCTTC. Translating it yields CAISVRQGKTNEQFF.